Listed below are T cell receptor beta chains from one sample, sequenced in a study of cytomegalovirus exposure and HLA in healthy donors. Measured with immunoSEQ multiplex PCR; TCRdb has only the in-frame clones, and not every one. Its listing shows around 140,000 clones. The sample taken for sequencing was PBMCs. The receptors here all came from a man aged 18 to 29 in good health and CMV-seronegative. Both conserved end residues are part of each CDR3. Fields, in order: D gene, V gene, J gene, CDR3 protein, CDR3 DNA. A D gene is named only where the DNA matches it firmly.

D: .; V: TRBV28; J: TRBJ1-6; CDR3: CASRGTRDHVPLHF; DNA: TGTGCCAGCAGGGGGACAAGGGACCACGTTCCCCTCCACTTT
D: .; V: TRBV29-1; J: TRBJ1-4; CDR3: CSVAPGGKHNEKLFF; DNA: TGCAGCGTTGCCCCTGGGGGCAAACATAATGAAAAACTGTTTTTT
D: TRBD1; V: TRBV19; J: TRBJ2-1; CDR3: CASSKQGWAVGEQFF; DNA: TGTGCCAGTAGTAAACAGGGGTGGGCCGTAGGTGAGCAGTTCTTC
D: .; V: TRBV19; J: TRBJ1-5; CDR3: CASSIAPGAGQPQHF; DNA: TGTGCCAGTAGTATAGCTCCAGGGGCTGGTCAGCCCCAGCATTTT
D: .; V: TRBV4-3; J: TRBJ2-5; CDR3: CASSRQETETQYF; DNA: TGCGCCAGCAGCAGACAGGAGACAGAGACCCAGTACTTC
D: .; V: TRBV7-9; J: TRBJ2-3; CDR3: CASSLTGMSTDTQYF; DNA: TGTGCCAGCAGCTTAACAGGGATGTCCACAGATACGCAGTATTTT
D: TRBD1; V: TRBV30; J: TRBJ1-5; CDR3: CAWSVLRGQRFNSNQPQHF; DNA: TGTGCCTGGAGTGTACTTCGGGGACAGAGATTTAATAGCAATCAGCCCCAGCATTTT
D: TRBD2; V: TRBV11-3; J: TRBJ2-3; CDR3: CASSTGLAGDFETDTQYF; DNA: TGTGCCAGCAGCACCGGACTAGCGGGGGACTTTGAGACAGATACGCAGTATTTT
D: .; V: TRBV7-2; J: TRBJ2-7; CDR3: CASSLRRGPSYEQYF; DNA: TGTGCCAGCAGCTTGCGGCGGGGTCCCTCCTACGAGCAGTACTTC
D: TRBD2; V: TRBV9; J: TRBJ2-7; CDR3: CASSPPGGALYEQYF; DNA: TGTGCCAGCAGCCCGCCGGGAGGGGCCCTCTACGAGCAGTACTTC
D: .; V: TRBV11-2; J: TRBJ2-7; CDR3: CASSHPSVEQYF; DNA: TGTGCCAGCAGCCACCCAAGCGTAGAGCAGTACTTC
D: .; V: TRBV7-2; J: TRBJ1-3; CDR3: CASSSGTGRGNTIYF; DNA: TGTGCCAGCAGCTCGGGGACGGGAAGGGGGAACACCATATATTTT
D: TRBD1; V: TRBV5-4; J: TRBJ2-5; CDR3: CASSLSPDRGSETQYF; DNA: TGTGCCAGCAGCTTGTCCCCGGACAGGGGGTCAGAGACCCAGTACTTC
D: TRBD2; V: TRBV7-3; J: TRBJ2-2; CDR3: CASRAGTGELFF; DNA: TGTGCCAGCAGAGCGGGAACCGGGGAGCTGTTTTTT
D: .; V: TRBV25-1; J: TRBJ2-1; CDR3: CASSIYNEQFF; DNA: TGTGCCAGCAGCATTTACAATGAGCAGTTCTTC
D: .; V: TRBV28; J: TRBJ1-2; CDR3: CASSSPGHLDGYTF; DNA: TGTGCCAGCAGTTCCCCCGGACACTTAGATGGCTACACCTTC
D: TRBD1; V: TRBV6-5; J: TRBJ2-7; CDR3: CASRKGQGYEQYF; DNA: TGTGCCAGTAGAAAAGGACAGGGCTACGAGCAGTACTTC
D: TRBD1; V: TRBV20-1; J: TRBJ2-7; CDR3: CSAQGAYEQYF; DNA: TGCAGTGCCCAGGGGGCCTACGAGCAGTACTTC
D: TRBD1; V: TRBV30; J: TRBJ2-7; CDR3: CACSGTGPYEQYF; DNA: TGTGCCTGCTCCGGGACAGGGCCTTACGAGCAGTACTTC
D: .; V: TRBV6-1; J: TRBJ1-2; CDR3: CASSDTVYGYTF; DNA: TGTGCCAGCAGTGACACGGTCTATGGCTACACCTTC
D: TRBD1; V: TRBV19; J: TRBJ1-4; CDR3: CASSPHRGTNEKLFF; DNA: TGTGCCAGTAGTCCTCACAGGGGAACTAATGAAAAACTGTTTTTT
D: .; V: TRBV29-1; J: TRBJ1-2; CDR3: CSADGASSDGYTF; DNA: TGCAGCGCTGATGGGGCGTCATCGGATGGCTACACCTTC
D: .; V: TRBV6-6; J: TRBJ1-3; CDR3: CASRPSGSAGNTIYF; DNA: TGTGCCAGCAGGCCGTCGGGGTCAGCTGGAAACACCATATATTTT
D: .; V: TRBV2; J: TRBJ2-7; CDR3: CASRLGRGYEQYF; DNA: TGTGCCAGCAGACTGGGAAGGGGGTACGAGCAGTACTTC
D: TRBD1; V: TRBV5-1; J: TRBJ1-2; CDR3: CASSLGQGAGYTF; DNA: TGCGCCAGCAGCTTGGGACAGGGGGCCGGCTACACCTTC
D: TRBD1; V: TRBV11-3; J: TRBJ2-1; CDR3: CASSPGTGENEQFF; DNA: TGTGCCAGCAGCCCCGGGACAGGGGAGAATGAGCAGTTCTTC
D: .; V: TRBV6-5; J: TRBJ1-6; CDR3: CASRPEQGYNSPLHF; DNA: TGTGCCAGCAGGCCGGAACAGGGTTATAATTCACCCCTCCACTTT
D: .; V: TRBV30; J: TRBJ2-5; CDR3: CAWSVNRGIRETQYF; DNA: TGTGCCTGGAGTGTAAATCGGGGGATCCGGGAGACCCAGTACTTC
D: .; V: TRBV11-2; J: TRBJ1-5; CDR3: CASTPGHSSPQHF; DNA: TGTGCCAGCACTCCGGGACATAGCTCGCCCCAGCATTTT